This record concerns one TCR beta chain sequence. Its cognate antigen is unknown. Germline CDR1 reads MGHRA; CDR2 reads YSYEKL. The CDR3 loop spans 15 amino acids. Between the trimmed V and J ends, which lost 1 base and 7 bases, there was a span of 14 bases. These data are taken from a study of cytomegalovirus exposure and HLA in healthy donors. Study background: Previous work identified 90 million to 130 million unique TCR beta sequences from roughly 170 million T cells.

Notes on the study in general: In the analysis, some V segments, TRBV6-2 and TRBV6-3 included, were excluded as indistinguishable. The presence/absence work took it that sequencing depth was about the same across donors.

Nominally healthy donors provided the samples, though records likely missed some immune exposures. Primers for the PCR totalled 60 Vbeta and 13 Jbeta. The table came from immunoSEQ multiplex PCR; TCRdb's copy has only in-frame clones and leaves some out. The sample has roughly 120,000 clones. This receptor was obtained from a man aged 35-49 years in good health and CMV-seropositive. Sequencing was performed on PBMCs. V and J are TRBV4-1 and TRBJ2-1, with D maybe TRBD2 (6 bases). The CDR3 loop is CASSQGLVAENEQFF. Here the CDR3 DNA reads TGCGCCAGCAGCCAAGGACTAGTGGCGGAAAATGAGCAGTTCTTC.